This T cell receptor beta chain comes out of a study of blood T cell repertoires in COVID-19. Across the whole study: The United States, Italy and Spain were the sources of the acute and convalescent COVID-19 samples. PBMCs, B-cell-depleted T cells, or T cells were the source of the cDNA or gDNA that made up the material.

CDR1 LNHNV and CDR2 YYDKDF come from the germline V gene (reference sequence). This CDR3 contains 17 residues. V lost 3 bases, J lost 5 bases, and 20 bases lay in between. The assay was immunoSEQ multiplex PCR, and TCRdb's table has in-frame clones only and misses some. Of approximately 100,000 clones listed, roughly 85% were seen once; the top ten hold roughly 18%. The clonotype comes from an older woman with acute or convalescent COVID-19. What was sequenced was peripheral blood. The rearrangement links TRBV15 to TRBJ1-5, with D possibly being TRBD1 (5 bases). CDR3 region: CATSSDREGRGDQPQHF. DNA of the CDR3: TGTGCCACCAGCAGCGATCGGGAGGGCCGAGGGGATCAGCCCCAGCATTTT. Drawing the rest from reference TRBV15 and TRBJ1-5, the complete variable domain is DAMVIQNPRYQVTQFGKPVTLSCSQTLNHNVMYWYQQKSSQAPKLLFHYYDKDFNNEADTPDNFQSRRPNTSFCFLDIRSPGLGDTAMYLCATSSDREGRGDQPQHFGDGTRLSIL.